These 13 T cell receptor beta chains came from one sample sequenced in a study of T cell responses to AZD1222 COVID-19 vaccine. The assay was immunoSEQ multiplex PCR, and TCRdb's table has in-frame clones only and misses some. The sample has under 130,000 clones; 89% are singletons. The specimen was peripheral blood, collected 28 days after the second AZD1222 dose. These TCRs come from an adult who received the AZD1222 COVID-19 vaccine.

The CDR3 region has the DNA TGCAGCGTCGACGGAGACAGGTCCAGCACTGAAGCTTTCTTT. Translated: CSVDGDRSSTEAFF. The chain recombines TRBV29-1 with TRBJ1-1, with a weak D call TRBD1 (6 bases). The ends were cut back, 6 bases at V and 4 bases at J, with 18 bases in the middle. The length of the CDR3 is 14 residues. Germline V gene lookup returns CDR1 SQVTM and CDR2 ANQGSEA.

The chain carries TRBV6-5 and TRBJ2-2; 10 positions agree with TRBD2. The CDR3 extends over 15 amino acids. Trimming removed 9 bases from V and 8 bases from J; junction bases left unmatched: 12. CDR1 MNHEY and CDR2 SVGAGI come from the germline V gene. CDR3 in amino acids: CASTGLAVSGGELFF. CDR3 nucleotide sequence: TGTGCCAGTACCGGACTAGCGGTTTCAGGGGGGGAGCTGTTTTTT.

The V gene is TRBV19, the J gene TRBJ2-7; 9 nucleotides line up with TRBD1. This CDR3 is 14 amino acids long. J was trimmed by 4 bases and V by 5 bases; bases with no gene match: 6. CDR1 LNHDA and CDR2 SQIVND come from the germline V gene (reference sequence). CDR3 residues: CASSAPDRGYEQYF. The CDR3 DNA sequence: TGTGCCAGTAGTGCCCCGGACAGGGGTTACGAGCAGTACTTC.

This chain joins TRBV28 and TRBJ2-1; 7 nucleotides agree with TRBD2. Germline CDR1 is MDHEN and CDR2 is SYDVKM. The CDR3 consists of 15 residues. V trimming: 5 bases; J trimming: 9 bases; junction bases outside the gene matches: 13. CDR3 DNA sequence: TGTGCCAGCAGTAGGCTCGCGGGAGATCTTTTTGAGCAGTTCTTC. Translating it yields CASSRLAGDLFEQFF.

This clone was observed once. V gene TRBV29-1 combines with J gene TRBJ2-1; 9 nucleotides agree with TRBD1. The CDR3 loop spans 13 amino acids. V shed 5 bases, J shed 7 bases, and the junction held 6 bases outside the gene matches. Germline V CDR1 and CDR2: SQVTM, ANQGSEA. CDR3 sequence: CSVPDRGGNEQFF. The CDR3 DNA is TGCAGCGTTCCGGACAGGGGAGGAAATGAGCAGTTCTTC.

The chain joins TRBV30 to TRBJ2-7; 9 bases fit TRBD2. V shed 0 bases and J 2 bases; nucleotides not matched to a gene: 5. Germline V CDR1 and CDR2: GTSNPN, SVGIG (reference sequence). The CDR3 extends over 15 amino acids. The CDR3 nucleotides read TGTGCCTGGAGTGTAGGGCTAGCGGGAACCTACGAGCAGTACTTC. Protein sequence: CAWSVGLAGTYEQYF.

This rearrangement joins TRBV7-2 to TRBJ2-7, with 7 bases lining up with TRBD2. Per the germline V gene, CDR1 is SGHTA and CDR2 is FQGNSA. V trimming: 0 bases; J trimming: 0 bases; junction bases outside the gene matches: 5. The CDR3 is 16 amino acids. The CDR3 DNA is TGTGCCAGCAGCTTAGCCTTTTCGGGAGGCTCCTACGAGCAGTACTTC. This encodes CASSLAFSGGSYEQYF.

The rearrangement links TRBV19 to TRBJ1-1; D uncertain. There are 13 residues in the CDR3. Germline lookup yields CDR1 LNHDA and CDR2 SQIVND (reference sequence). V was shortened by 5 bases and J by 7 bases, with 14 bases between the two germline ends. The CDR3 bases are TGTGCCAGTAGTGTTTCTTTTGGCGATGAAGCTTTCTTT. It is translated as CASSVSFGDEAFF.

The CDR3 DNA is TGTGCCAGTAGGCCCGGGGAACAGGGATGGTACAATCAGCCCCAGCATTTT. It codes for CASRPGEQGWYNQPQHF. This chain links TRBV19 with TRBJ1-5; a weak D match, TRBD1 (6 bases). The ends were cut back, 6 bases at V and 3 bases at J, with 21 bases in the middle. The length of the CDR3 is 17 residues. The germline CDR1 and CDR2 sequences are LNHDA and SQIVND (reference sequence).

CDR3 region: CASSIAGATDTQYF. The DNA for the CDR3 is TGTGCCAGCAGTATAGCGGGAGCTACGGATACGCAGTATTTT. The chain recombines TRBV28 with TRBJ2-3; 9 positions agree with TRBD2. This CDR3 spans 14 amino acids. J was trimmed by 6 bases and V by 5 bases; bases with no gene match: 6. Per the germline V gene, CDR1 is MDHEN and CDR2 is SYDVKM. The entire variable domain, with the rest obtained from reference TRBV28 and TRBJ2-3, is as follows: DVKVTQSSRYLVKRTGEKVFLECVQDMDHENMFWYRQDPGLGLRLIYFSYDVKMKEKGDIPEGYSVSREKKERFSLILESASTNQTSMYLCASSIAGATDTQYFGPGTRLTVL.

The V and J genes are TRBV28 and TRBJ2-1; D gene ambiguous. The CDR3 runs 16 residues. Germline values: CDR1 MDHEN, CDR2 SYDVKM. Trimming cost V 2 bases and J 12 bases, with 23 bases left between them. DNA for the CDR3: TGTGCCAGCAGTTTACTCCCCCGGTTGTACAATTCTAGGCAGTTCTTC. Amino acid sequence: CASSLLPRLYNSRQFF.

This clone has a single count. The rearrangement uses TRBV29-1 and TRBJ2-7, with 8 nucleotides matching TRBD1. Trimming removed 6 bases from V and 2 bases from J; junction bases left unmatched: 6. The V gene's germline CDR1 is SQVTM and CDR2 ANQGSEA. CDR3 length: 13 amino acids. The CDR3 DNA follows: TGCAGCGTCGCGACAGGGGAAACCTACGAGCAGTACTTC. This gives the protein CSVATGETYEQYF.

CDR3 sequence reads: CASSGGARNTIYF. The CDR3 nucleotides read TGTGCCAGCAGTGGGGGCGCGCGAAACACCATATATTTT. This rearrangement joins TRBV28 to TRBJ1-3, with TRBD1 as a possible D gene (6 bases). This CDR3 comprises 13 residues. Germline V CDR1 and CDR2: MDHEN, SYDVKM. Trimming removed 5 bases from V and 5 bases from J, with 10 bases in between.